This passage covers 26 T cell receptor beta chains from one sample sequenced in a study of Graves' ophthalmopathy and Graves' hyperthyroidism. Beta-chain TCR CDR3 regions were amplified from RNA transcripts. The first round was an RT-PCR with HTBI primers, and the second round was a multiplex PCR. TCRdb passed the multiplex PCR reads through MiXCR, listing each CDR3 protein once. The profile shows about 640,000 distinct CDR3 sequences, roughly 39% of them singletons. Material for sequencing was peripheral blood. The source is an adult man with Graves' ophthalmopathy.

The sample holds many counts of this clonotype. The genes are TRBV10-3 and TRBJ1-2; no firm D call. The CDR3 totals 12 residues. Trimming left V 10 bases short and J 7 bases short, with 16 bases between. Germline lookup yields CDR1 ENHRY and CDR2 SYGVKD. CDR3 DNA sequence: TGTGCCACCAACGGAGCGGCTGGTGGCTACACCTTC. It specifies CATNGAAGGYTF.

On this clonotype: This may arise from a read error, as a much more abundant clone is one base away. Likely a read error: the CDR3 ends without its conserved phenylalanine or tryptophan. This chain joins TRBV19 and TRBJ1-1; no clear D gene. The CDR3 runs 15 residues. CDR1 and CDR2 (germline): LNHDA, SQIVND (reference sequence). Deletions cut 7 bases from V and 4 bases from J, with 19 bases between. In DNA form, the CDR3 reads TGTGCCAGTAAAAGCGGGCCCCTTGCTGGCACTGAAGCTTTCCTT. This encodes CASKSGPLAGTEAFL.

The sample holds a few counts of this clonotype. V gene TRBV20-1 combines with J gene TRBJ2-7; D remains ambiguous. Germline loops: CDR1 DFQATT, CDR2 SNEGSKA (reference sequence). The V end lost 0 bases, the J end lost 0 bases, and 6 bases lay between the germline ends. This CDR3 has 13 residues. Here the CDR3 DNA reads TGCAGTGCTAGAGATATCCGCTCCTACGAGCAGTACTTC. Translating gives CSARDIRSYEQYF.

This clonotype was detected many times. The chain uses TRBV5-5 and TRBJ2-7, with D hard to call. Germline V gene sequence: CDR1 SGHKS, CDR2 YYEKEE (reference sequence). The CDR3 covers 11 residues. The ends were cut back, 1 base at V and 4 bases at J, with 3 bases in the middle. CDR3 amino acids: CASSLHYEQYF. The DNA for the CDR3 is TGTGCCAGCAGCTTGCATTACGAGCAGTACTTC.

In its sample, this clonotype was seen once. A read error may explain this, as a much larger clone is one base away. The chain is built from TRBV2 and TRBJ2-6, with a tentative D call TRBD1 (5 bases). Germline CDR1 and CDR2: SNHLY and FYNNEI. This CDR3 spans 15 amino acids. The CDR3: CASSFSGSGANVLAF. CDR3 DNA: TGTGCCAGCAGTTTTTCAGGGTCTGGGGCCAACGTCCTGGCTTTC.

As to this clonotype: This CDR3 fails to terminate in the conserved phenylalanine or tryptophan, so it likely reflects a read error. It is unclear where the CDR3 begins or ends on the DNA, so no DNA is shown, and the CDR3 is as TCRdb lists it. The chain links TRBV29-1 to TRBJ1-3. The CDR3 comprises 10 residues, both ends counted. Germline lookup yields CDR1 SQVTM and CDR2 ANQGSEA. The chain's CDR3 is CSVQWWEGNT.

The rearrangement links TRBV10-2 to TRBJ2-7; 10 bases fit TRBD1. Germline V gene lookup returns CDR1 WSHSY and CDR2 SAAADI. V lost 8 bases to trimming and J lost 5 bases; unmatched junction nucleotides: 6. The CDR3 covers 13 residues. The DNA for the CDR3 is TGCGCCAGCGGGGGACAGGGGATCGACGAGCAGTACTTC. This codes for CASGGQGIDEQYF.

In its sample, this clonotype was seen many times. This chain links TRBV5-1 with TRBJ2-7, with D unresolved. CDR1 is SGHRS and CDR2 is YFSETQ in the germline V gene. CDR3 length equals 14 residues. Trimming cost V 4 bases and J 1 base, with 12 bases left between them. CDR3 DNA sequence: TGCGCCAGCAGCCTCTGGACGGATTCCTACGAGCAGTACTTC. It yields the protein CASSLWTDSYEQYF.

This clonotype was picked up many times. The chain combines TRBV2 with TRBJ2-7; no clear D gene. V lost 2 bases to trimming and J lost 0 bases, with 14 bases between them. Germline CDR1 SNHLY, CDR2 FYNNEI. The CDR3 runs to 16 residues. The CDR3 loop reads CASSERAYLSSYEQYF. CDR3 bases: TGTGCCAGCAGTGAACGCGCGTATTTGAGCTCCTACGAGCAGTACTTC. Filled out from reference TRBV2 and TRBJ2-7, the complete variable domain reads EPEVTQTPSHQVTQMGQEVILRCVPISNHLYFYWYRQILGQKVEFLVSFYNNEISEKSEIFDDQFSVERPDGSNFTLKIRSTKLEDSAMYFCASSERAYLSSYEQYFGPGTRLTVT.

This clonotype was found a few times. The chain is built from TRBV11-2 and TRBJ2-7, with no clear D. There are 12 residues in the CDR3. The V end was cut by 4 bases, the J end by 7 bases, with 11 bases between. CDR1 and CDR2 from the germline V gene are SGHAT and FQNNGV. Here the CDR3 DNA reads TGTGCCAGCAGCTCCACAGCGCGGGAGCAGTACTTC. Encoded protein: CASSSTAREQYF.

CDR3 region: CSVARVFGNTIYF. Here the CDR3 DNA reads TGCAGCGTTGCAAGGGTGTTCGGAAACACCATATATTTT. V and J are TRBV29-1 and TRBJ1-3, with no clear D. Germline CDR1 is SQVTM and CDR2 is ANQGSEA. The ends were cut back, 4 bases at V and 4 bases at J, with 11 bases in the middle. This CDR3 contains 13 residues.

Only a few counts were recorded for this clonotype. The J gene is TRBJ2-5, the V gene TRBV3-1; D is perhaps TRBD1 (6 bases). V lost 3 bases, J lost 8 bases, and 13 bases lay in between. Germline CDR1 LGHDT, CDR2 YNNKEL (reference sequence). This CDR3 comprises 13 residues. The CDR3 DNA is TGTGCCAGCAGCCATAGGGACACAGACACCCAGTACTTC. Protein product: CASSHRDTDTQYF.

The V call is TRBV7-2, the J call TRBJ2-7; TRBD2 matches 14 bases. The trim removed 6 bases at V and 4 bases at J, leaving 11 bases unmatched. CDR1 and CDR2 from the germline V gene are SGHTA and FQGNSA. This CDR3 contains 17 residues. The CDR3 here is CASRGPGLAGAIYEQYF. DNA for the CDR3: TGTGCCAGCAGAGGCCCGGGACTAGCGGGGGCCATATACGAGCAGTACTTC.

The rearrangement joins TRBV11-1 to TRBJ2-7, with unresolved D. Germline V gene lookup returns CDR1 SGHAT and CDR2 FQDESV (reference sequence). CDR3 length: 15 residues. Trimming stripped 5 bases from V and 3 bases from J, with 17 bases between. CDR3 sequence (DNA): TGTGCCAGCAGCCAAGATTTTACTCAAAGCTACGAGCAGTACTTC. Translation gives CASSQDFTQSYEQYF.

This chain connects TRBV4-3 to TRBJ2-4; D may match TRBD1 or TRBD2 (5 bases each). V was trimmed by 1 base and J by 15 bases, leaving 19 bases between them. Germline V gives CDR1 LGHNA, CDR2 YSLEER. The CDR3 length is 14 residues. The chain's CDR3 is CASSQVNGANGRYF. Written as DNA, the CDR3 is TGCGCCAGCAGCCAAGTTAACGGGGCAAATGGGCGGTACTTC.

Ten or more counts support this clonotype. This chain connects TRBV25-1 to TRBJ2-7, with 7 bases fitting TRBD1. Germline V CDR1 and CDR2: MGHDK, SYGVNS. This CDR3 contains 12 residues. The trim removed 3 bases at V and 8 bases at J, leaving 4 bases unmatched. This CDR3 is CASSDPTGQQYF. In nucleotides, the CDR3 is TGTGCCAGCAGTGACCCGACAGGGCAGCAGTACTTC.

The chain combines TRBV29-1 with TRBJ1-5; D not certain. The CDR3 has 10 amino acids. CDR1 is SQVTM and CDR2 is ANQGSEA in the germline V gene. Between the trimmed V and J ends, which lost 2 bases and 9 bases, there was a span of 5 bases. DNA of the CDR3: TGCAGCGTTGAACAGGTGCCCCAGCATTTT. It yields the protein CSVEQVPQHF. Using reference TRBV29-1 and TRBJ1-5 for the parts outside the CDR3, the full variable domain is SAVISQKPSRDICQRGTSLTIQCQVDSQVTMMFWYRQQPGQSLTLIATANQGSEATYESGFVIDKFPISRPNLTFSTLTVSNMSPEDSSIYLCSVEQVPQHFGDGTRLSIL.

The chain combines TRBV12-3 or TRBV12-4 with TRBJ1-2, with 9 bases aligning to TRBD1. This CDR3 comprises 11 residues. The V gene end was trimmed by 3 bases and the J gene end by 12 bases; junction bases not matched to a gene: 2. The CDR3 loop is CASSFTGGDTF. The DNA for the CDR3 is TGTGCCAGCAGTTTCACAGGGGGCGACACCTTC.

This clonotype was counted at least ten times. This chain joins TRBV9 and TRBJ1-6, with 7 bases aligning to TRBD1. The CDR3 consists of 14 residues. Germline-derived CDR1 and CDR2 are SGDLS and YYNGEE. V shed 2 bases, J shed 4 bases, and the junction held 0 bases outside the gene matches. The CDR3 DNA sequence: TGTGCCAGCAGCGTGGGACAGTATAATTCACCCCTCCACTTT. Protein product: CASSVGQYNSPLHF.

V usage is TRBV7-2 and J usage is TRBJ2-7; 9 bases agree with TRBD2. Germline V CDR1 and CDR2: SGHTA, FQGNSA. After removal of 4 bases from V and 9 bases from J, the junction contained 7 bases not matched to a gene. This CDR3 spans 13 amino acids. The CDR3 reads CASSSVAGDTQYF. DNA of the CDR3: TGTGCCAGCAGCTCGGTAGCGGGGGATACGCAGTACTTC.

Notes on this clonotype: The junction does not match germline at one end; this may be a read error. The V call is TRBV2, the J call TRBJ1-2; TRBD1 matches at 10 bases. This CDR3 is 15 amino acids long. CDR1 and CDR2 from the germline V gene are SNHLY and FYNNEI. CDR3 region: CTSTHPGTGVAGYTF. In nucleotides, the CDR3 is TGTACCAGCACTCATCCCGGGACAGGGGTTGCTGGCTACACCTTC.

The chain combines TRBV20-1 with TRBJ1-1, with 8 bases aligning to TRBD1. Germline assignment: CDR1 DFQATT and CDR2 SNEGSKA (reference sequence). Trimming removed 1 base from V and 4 bases from J; junction bases left unmatched: 11. The CDR3 loop spans 16 amino acids. This chain's CDR3 is CSARGIRQGPSTEAFF. CDR3 DNA: TGCAGTGCTAGAGGTATTAGACAGGGGCCGAGCACTGAAGCTTTCTTT.

This clonotype was detected ten times or more. The genes are TRBV19 and TRBJ1-1; D remains unclear. This CDR3 contains 15 residues. CDR1 and CDR2 (germline): LNHDA, SQIVND (reference sequence). V dropped 7 bases and J dropped 2 bases, with 17 bases sitting between them. CDR3 loop: CASTIRHRGNTEAFF. The CDR3 DNA follows: TGTGCCAGTACCATCCGCCACCGGGGTAACACTGAAGCTTTCTTT.

V is TRBV30 and J is TRBJ2-5; 8 bases agree with TRBD2. The CDR3 consists of 14 residues. Trimming at V came to 0 bases and at J to 4 bases, leaving 4 bases not matched to a gene. Germline CDR1 and CDR2: GTSNPN and SVGIG (reference sequence). The CDR3 region has the DNA TGTGCCTGGAGTGTACAGAGCGGGAGAGAGACCCAGTACTTC. Protein: CAWSVQSGRETQYF.

This chain links TRBV4-1 with TRBJ2-7, with 9 bases lining up with TRBD1. Germline V gene data show CDR1 as MGHRA and CDR2 as YSYEKL. V gave up 1 base and J gave up 1 base; unmatched junction bases: 5. The CDR3 has 16 residues. CDR3 loop: CASSQAGQGRSYEQYF. For the CDR3, the DNA is TGCGCCAGCAGCCAAGCCGGACAGGGGAGATCCTACGAGCAGTACTTC.

A few counts support this clonotype. The chain joins TRBV12-3 or TRBV12-4 to TRBJ1-1; D is ambiguous. Trimming removed 3 bases at V and 5 bases at J, with 16 bases between. The CDR3 covers 15 residues. The CDR3 DNA sequence: TGTGCCAGCAGTTTCCCCGGGAGCGAAGGAACTGAAGCTTTCTTT. It translates to CASSFPGSEGTEAFF.